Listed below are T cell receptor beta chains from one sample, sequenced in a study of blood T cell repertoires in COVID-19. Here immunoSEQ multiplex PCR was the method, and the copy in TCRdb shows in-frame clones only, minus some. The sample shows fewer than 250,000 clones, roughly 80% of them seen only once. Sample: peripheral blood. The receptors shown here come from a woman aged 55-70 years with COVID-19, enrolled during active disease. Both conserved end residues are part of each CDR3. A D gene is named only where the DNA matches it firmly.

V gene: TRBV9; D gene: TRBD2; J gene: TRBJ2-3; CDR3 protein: CASRPAGNTDTQYF
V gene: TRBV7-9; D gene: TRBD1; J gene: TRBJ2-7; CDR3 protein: CASSPQDRSYEQYF
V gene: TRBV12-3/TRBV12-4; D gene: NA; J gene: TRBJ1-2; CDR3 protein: CASSRPGGYTF
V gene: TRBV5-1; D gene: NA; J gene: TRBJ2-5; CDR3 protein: CASSSRQGQETQYF
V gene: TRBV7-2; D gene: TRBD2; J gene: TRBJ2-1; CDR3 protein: CASSRTGTSGTVHNEQFF
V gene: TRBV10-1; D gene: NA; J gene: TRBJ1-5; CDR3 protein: CASPREARWIDQPQHF
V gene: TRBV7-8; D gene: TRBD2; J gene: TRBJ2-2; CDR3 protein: CASSHQAGMNTGELFF
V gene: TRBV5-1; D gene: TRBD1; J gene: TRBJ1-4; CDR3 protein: CASSSQGQVNEKLFF
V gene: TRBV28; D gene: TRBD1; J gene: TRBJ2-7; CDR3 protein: CASSLTGGLYYEQYF
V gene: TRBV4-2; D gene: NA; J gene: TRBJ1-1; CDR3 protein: CASSQYTGQMNTEAFF
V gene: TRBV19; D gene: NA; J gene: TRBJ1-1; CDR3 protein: CASSMDGGSGTEAFF
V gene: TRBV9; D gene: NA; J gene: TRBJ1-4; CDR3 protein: CASSVGVNNEKLFF
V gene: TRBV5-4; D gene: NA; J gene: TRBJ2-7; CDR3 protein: CASSIDRTYEQYF
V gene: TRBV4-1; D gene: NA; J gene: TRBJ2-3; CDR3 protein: CASSQILGPGTQYF
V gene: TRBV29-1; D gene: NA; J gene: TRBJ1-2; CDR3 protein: CSVVVGGASGYTF
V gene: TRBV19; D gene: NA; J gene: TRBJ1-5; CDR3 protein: CASSIISGNQPQHF
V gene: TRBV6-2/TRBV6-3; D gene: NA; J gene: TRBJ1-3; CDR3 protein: CASSLTVVAGNTIYF
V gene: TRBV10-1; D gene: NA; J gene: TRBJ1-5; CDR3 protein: CASSDRINQPQHF
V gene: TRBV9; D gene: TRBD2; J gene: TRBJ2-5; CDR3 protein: CASSAVGAGVETQYF
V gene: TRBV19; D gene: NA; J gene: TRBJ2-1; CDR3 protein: CASSIPRGPYNEQFF
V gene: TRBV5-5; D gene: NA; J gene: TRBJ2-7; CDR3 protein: CASSPEGNWAYEQYF
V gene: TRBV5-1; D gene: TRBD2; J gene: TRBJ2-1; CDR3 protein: CASSLASGRAHEQFF
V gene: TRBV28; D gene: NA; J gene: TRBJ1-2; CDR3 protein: CASKGAEWYGYTF
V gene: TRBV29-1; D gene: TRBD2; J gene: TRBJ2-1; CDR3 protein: CSVGVAWGTSGSSYNEQFF
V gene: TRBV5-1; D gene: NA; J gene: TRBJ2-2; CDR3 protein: CASSLVGGSGELFF
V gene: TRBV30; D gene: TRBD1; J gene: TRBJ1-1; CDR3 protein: CAWSPGTVNTEAFF
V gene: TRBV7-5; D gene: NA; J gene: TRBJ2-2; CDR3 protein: CARSLESHTIGLGELFF
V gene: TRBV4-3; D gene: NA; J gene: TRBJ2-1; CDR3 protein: CASSQGAGPYNEQFF
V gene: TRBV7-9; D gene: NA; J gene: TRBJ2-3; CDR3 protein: CASSPPGLDTQYF
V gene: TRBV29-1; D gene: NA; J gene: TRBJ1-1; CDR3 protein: CSVDGGRYGTEAFF
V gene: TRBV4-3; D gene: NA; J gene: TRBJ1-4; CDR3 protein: CASSQEWGRGEKLFF
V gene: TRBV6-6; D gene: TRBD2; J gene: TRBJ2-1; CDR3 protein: CASSSSGGAADEQFF
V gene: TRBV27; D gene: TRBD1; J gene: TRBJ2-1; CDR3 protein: CASSFRAGTVPNEQFF
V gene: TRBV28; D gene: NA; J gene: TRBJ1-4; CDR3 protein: CASLGGFRVEKLFF
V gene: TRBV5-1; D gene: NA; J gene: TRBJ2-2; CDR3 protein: CASSLDLSVPGELFF
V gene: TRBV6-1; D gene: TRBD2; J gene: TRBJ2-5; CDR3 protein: CASSELVAGGFETQYF
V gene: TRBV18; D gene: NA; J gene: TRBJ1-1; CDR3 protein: CASSQLPGGRNTEAFF
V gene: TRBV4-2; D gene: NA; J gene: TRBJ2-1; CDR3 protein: CASSPRSGSGNEQFF
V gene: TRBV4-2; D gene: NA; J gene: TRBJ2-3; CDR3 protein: CASSQDPGSDYTDTQYF
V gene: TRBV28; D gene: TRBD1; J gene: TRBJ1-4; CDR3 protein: CASSLMTGANEKLFF
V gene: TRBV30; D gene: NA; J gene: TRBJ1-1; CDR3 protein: CAWRLGPLNTEAFF
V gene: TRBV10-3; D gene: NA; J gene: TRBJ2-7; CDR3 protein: CAISAPVSYEQYF
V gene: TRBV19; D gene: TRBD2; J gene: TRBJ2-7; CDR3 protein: CASSTRTSGSRYEQYF
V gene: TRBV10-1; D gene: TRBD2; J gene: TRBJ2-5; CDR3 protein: CASSEGLAGGQETQYF
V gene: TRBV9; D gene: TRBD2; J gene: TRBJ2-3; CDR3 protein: CASSGKAGASTDTQYF
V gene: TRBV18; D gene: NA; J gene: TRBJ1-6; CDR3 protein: CASSPKAGYGNSPLHF
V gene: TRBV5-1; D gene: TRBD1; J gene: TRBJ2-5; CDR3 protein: CASSLMGTGEETQYF
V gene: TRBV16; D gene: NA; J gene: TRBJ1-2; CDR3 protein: CASSQIRLRHDYGYTF
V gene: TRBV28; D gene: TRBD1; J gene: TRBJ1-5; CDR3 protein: CASSLRGHSNQPQHF